These 20 T cell receptor beta chains were all obtained from the same sample, sequenced in a study of T cell repertoires in cytomegalovirus infection. MiXCR, run by TCRdb on the reads, gives a single entry per CDR3 protein. Of almost 300,000 distinct CDR3 sequences in the sample, about a tenth were seen once. The sequencing input was PBMCs. Receptors originate from a human donor in good health (CMV status not recorded). Some clones in this sample may be carry-over from other donors' samples.

This clonotype was observed many times. The V and J genes are TRBV20-1 and TRBJ2-5; D might be TRBD2 (7 bases). This CDR3 has 12 residues. The V end lost 3 bases, the J end lost 5 bases, and 10 bases lay between the germline ends. Germline-derived CDR1 and CDR2 are DFQATT and SNEGSKA (reference sequence). CDR3 residues: CSARGGPETQYF. DNA for the CDR3: TGCAGTGCTAGGGGGGGGCCGGAGACCCAGTACTTC.

This clonotype was found many times. The chain links TRBV12-3 or TRBV12-4 to TRBJ1-2, with a tentative D call TRBD1 (5 bases). V was shortened by 5 bases and J by 2 bases, with 9 bases between the two germline ends. CDR3 size: 13 residues. This CDR3 reads CASSPYRNYGYTF. The CDR3 nucleotides read TGTGCCAGCAGTCCTTACAGGAACTATGGCTACACCTTC.

This clonotype was seen ten or more times. The rearrangement links TRBV6-1 to TRBJ2-1; 14 nucleotides agree with TRBD2. The CDR3 extends over 18 amino acids. Trimming at V came to 3 bases and at J to 0 bases, leaving 4 bases not matched to a gene. Germline CDR1 is MNHNS and CDR2 is SASEGT. CDR3 residues: CASSEGLAGVASYNEQFF. CDR3 sequence (DNA): TGTGCCAGCAGTGAGGGACTAGCGGGGGTGGCCTCCTACAATGAGCAGTTCTTC.

This clonotype was seen repeatedly, ten times or more. The rearrangement joins TRBV9 to TRBJ2-5, with 11 nucleotides matching TRBD1. The V segment lost 2 bases and the J segment 4 bases; nucleotides outside the gene matches: 4. CDR1 SGDLS and CDR2 YYNGEE come from the germline V gene. The CDR3 has 15 residues. The CDR3: CASSVGQGARETQYF. In DNA form, the CDR3 reads TGTGCCAGCAGCGTTGGACAGGGGGCGAGAGAGACCCAGTACTTC.

This clonotype occurred many times. The rearrangement joins TRBV6-2 or TRBV6-3 to TRBJ2-5, with 12 bases matching TRBD2. The trim removed 5 bases at V and 4 bases at J, leaving 5 bases unmatched. Germline V gene data show CDR1 as MNHEY and CDR2 as SVGEGT. This CDR3 region has 15 residues. The CDR3 DNA reads as TGTGCCAGCAGTCCTTCGACTAGCGGGGGAGAGACCCAGTACTTC. Its translation: CASSPSTSGGETQYF.

With regard to this clonotype: An end of the junction does not agree with germline; a read error may underlie this. The V call is TRBV4-1, the J call TRBJ2-1, with 13 bases matching TRBD2. The germline V gene encodes CDR1 MGHRA and CDR2 YSYEKL. The CDR3 spans 17 residues. CDR3 in DNA: TGTGCCAGCAGCCAAGGGACTAGCGGGGTGAACTACAATGAGCAGTTCTTC. Translated: CASSQGTSGVNYNEQFF.

In its sample, this clonotype was seen many times. The V and J genes are TRBV28 and TRBJ2-3, with 10 bases aligning to TRBD2. V was clipped by 3 bases and J by 5 bases; unmatched bases: 5. The CDR3 loop spans 15 amino acids. Germline V gene lookup returns CDR1 MDHEN and CDR2 SYDVKM. The CDR3 loop is CASSFPSGGIDTQYF. As DNA, the CDR3 is TGTGCCAGCAGTTTCCCTAGCGGGGGCATAGATACGCAGTATTTT. Variable domain in full (rest from reference TRBV28 and TRBJ2-3): DVKVTQSSRYLVKRTGEKVFLECVQDMDHENMFWYRQDPGLGLRLIYFSYDVKMKEKGDIPEGYSVSREKKERFSLILESASTNQTSMYLCASSFPSGGIDTQYFGPGTRLTVL.

This sequence joins TRBV19 and TRBJ2-1; no clear D gene. Per the germline V gene, CDR1 is LNHDA and CDR2 is SQIVND (reference sequence). V lost 0 bases to trimming and J lost 5 bases, with 8 bases between them. CDR3 length: 14 residues. The CDR3 DNA reads TGTGCCAGTAGTATAGATGGACGCCACAATGAGCAGTTCTTC. It yields the protein CASSIDGRHNEQFF.

This clonotype was seen repeatedly, ten times or more. The chain recombines TRBV7-2 with TRBJ2-1; 8 nucleotides match TRBD2. CDR3 length: 15 amino acids. V shed 2 bases, J shed 4 bases, and the junction held 4 bases outside the gene matches. The V gene's germline CDR1 is SGHTA and CDR2 FQGNSA. CDR3 in amino acids: CASSLRRGVYNEQFF. Here the CDR3 DNA reads TGTGCCAGCAGCTTAAGGCGGGGGGTTTACAATGAGCAGTTCTTC.

In its sample, this clonotype was seen many times. The genes are TRBV5-1 and TRBJ2-2; D unclear. CDR1 is SGHRS, CDR2 YFSETQ, per germline. Trimming took 2 bases from V and 0 from J, leaving 5 bases between them. The CDR3 is 14 amino acids. CDR3 DNA sequence: TGCGCCAGCAGCTTCGTGACGAACACCGGGGAGCTGTTTTTT. Encoded protein: CASSFVTNTGELFF.

Turning to this clonotype: One junction end disagrees with the germline gene, perhaps due to a read error. The J gene is TRBJ2-2, the V gene TRBV6-2 or TRBV6-3; a possible D gene is TRBD2 (5 bases). CDR1 and CDR2 (germline): MNHEY, SVGEGT. The CDR3 contains 12 residues. The CDR3 is CASSHNTGEQFF. DNA for the CDR3: TGTGCCAGCAGTCATAACACCGGGGAGCAGTTTTTT.

At least ten counts were recorded for this clonotype. The chain recombines TRBV20-1 with TRBJ2-7; tentatively, D is TRBD2 (5 bases). V lost 5 bases and J 4 bases, leaving 27 bases between the germline ends. The CDR3 spans 17 residues. Germline V gives CDR1 DFQATT, CDR2 SNEGSKA (reference sequence). The CDR3 spells CSARKDSNYKIQYEQYV. The CDR3 region has the DNA TGCAGTGCTCGAAAGGACTCCAACTACAAAATCCAGTACGAGCAGTACGTC.

This clonotype was recorded many times. The J gene is TRBJ2-3, the V gene TRBV7-9, with 7 bases fitting TRBD1. The length of the CDR3 is 16 residues. V gave up 6 bases and J gave up 2 bases; unmatched junction bases: 11. The germline V gene encodes CDR1 SEHNR and CDR2 FQNEAQ (reference sequence). The CDR3 region is CASRTGASLTTDTQYF. CDR3 coding DNA: TGTGCCAGCAGAACAGGGGCCTCTCTAACCACAGATACGCAGTATTTT.

This chain uses TRBV28 with TRBJ1-1; D uncertain. The germline V gene encodes CDR1 MDHEN and CDR2 SYDVKM. The CDR3 covers 18 residues. Trimming removed 5 bases at V and 7 bases at J, with 29 bases between. This CDR3 reads CASSLPMDYTALGNEAFF. In DNA form, the CDR3 reads TGTGCCAGCAGTCTCCCCATGGACTATACAGCTCTTGGGAATGAAGCTTTCTTT.

This clonotype has a count of ten or more. The chain joins TRBV7-2 to TRBJ1-3; 9 bases agree with TRBD1. The CDR3 totals 15 residues. The germline V gene encodes CDR1 SGHTA and CDR2 FQGNSA. The V and J ends lost 4 bases and 3 bases, in that order; junction bases with no gene match: 4. The CDR3 region has the DNA TGTGCCAGCAGCTGGGACAGGGTTTATGGAAACACCATATATTTT. Protein: CASSWDRVYGNTIYF.

This clonotype was counted only a few times. The chain joins TRBV5-1 to TRBJ1-2; perhaps TRBD1 as D (6 bases). Per the germline V gene, CDR1 is SGHRS and CDR2 is YFSETQ. CDR3 length: 15 amino acids. With 4 bases removed from V and 8 bases from J, the gap between germline ends came to 21 bases. The CDR3 DNA is TGCGCCAGCAGCACGACAGAGGGGGGAAATCTCGGCTACACCTTC. Amino acid sequence: CASSTTEGGNLGYTF. Variable domain in full (rest from reference TRBV5-1 and TRBJ1-2): KAGVTQTPRYLIKTRGQQVTLSCSPISGHRSVSWYQQTPGQGLQFLFEYFSETQRNKGNFPGRFSGRQFSNSRSEMNVSTLELGDSALYLCASSTTEGGNLGYTFGSGTRLTVV.

This clonotype came up many times. The chain combines TRBV29-1 with TRBJ1-1; D ambiguous. CDR1 is SQVTM, CDR2 ANQGSEA, per germline. The CDR3 loop spans 11 amino acids. Trimming shortened V by 4 bases and J by 5 bases, and 8 bases separated the two germline ends. DNA for the CDR3: TGCAGCGTTGTCAGTGTGACTGAAGCTTTCTTT. As protein: CSVVSVTEAFF. The full variable domain, with the rest looked up from reference TRBV29-1 and TRBJ1-1, is SAVISQKPSRDICQRGTSLTIQCQVDSQVTMMFWYRQQPGQSLTLIATANQGSEATYESGFVIDKFPISRPNLTFSTLTVSNMSPEDSSIYLCSVVSVTEAFFGQGTRLTVV.

In this sample, this clonotype turned up many times. V usage is TRBV19 and J usage is TRBJ2-6; TRBD2 might be the D (5 bases). V dropped 4 bases and J dropped 4 bases, with 8 bases sitting between them. Germline V CDR1 and CDR2: LNHDA, SQIVND (reference sequence). The CDR3 loop spans 14 amino acids. The CDR3 nucleotides read TGTGCCAGTAGTAATTCGGGGGGGGCCAACGTCCTGACTTTC. Its translation: CASSNSGGANVLTF.

A remark on this clonotype: This CDR3 is missing its conserved last phenylalanine or tryptophan, likely due to a read error. The genes are TRBV6-1 and TRBJ1-3; D is unclear. The V gene lost 6 bases and the J gene lost 6 bases, with 15 bases spanning the gap. Per the germline V gene, CDR1 is MNHNS and CDR2 is SASEGT. This CDR3 is 14 amino acids long. The CDR3 sequence: CASSSRGPANTIYL. In DNA, the CDR3 is TGTGCCAGCAGCTCCCGGGGTCCCGCAAACACCATATATCTT.

The table lists this clonotype with many counts. The J gene is TRBJ2-1, the V gene TRBV20-1, with D tentatively TRBD2 (6 bases). Per germline, CDR1 DFQATT and CDR2 SNEGSKA (reference sequence). The V gene lost 0 bases and the J gene lost 8 bases, with 17 bases spanning the gap. There are 15 residues in the CDR3. CDR3 nucleotide sequence: TGCAGTGCTAGAGATCGGGAGCGGCCCGGCCATGAGCAGTTCTTC. It translates to CSARDRERPGHEQFF.